The 14 T cell receptor beta chains given below trace back to one sample, sequenced in a study of T cell responses to AZD1222 COVID-19 vaccine. TCRdb's table, derived via immunoSEQ multiplex PCR, lists solely in-frame clones and lacks some. This sample carries about 92,000 clones, roughly 88% of them seen once, and the ten largest clones take approximately 2.8%. The sample was peripheral blood, taken on day 0 of AZD1222 vaccination. The receptors were gathered from an adult in good health.

This chain joins TRBV19 and TRBJ2-1; 12 bases fit TRBD2. The germline CDR1 and CDR2 sequences are LNHDA and SQIVND (reference sequence). This CDR3 region has 15 residues. V shed 5 bases, J shed 7 bases, and the junction held 6 bases outside the gene matches. The CDR3 DNA follows: TGTGCCAGTAGTCCAGGACTAGCGGGATCTAATGAGCAGTTCTTC. Translation gives CASSPGLAGSNEQFF.

The gene calls are TRBV5-1 and TRBJ2-1; 8 bases line up with TRBD1. The V gene's germline CDR1 is SGHRS and CDR2 YFSETQ. This CDR3 region has 15 residues. The trim removed 4 bases at V and 2 bases at J, leaving 5 bases unmatched. CDR3 nucleotide sequence: TGCGCCAGCAGCATAGACAGGGGTCCCTACAATGAGCAGTTCTTC. It translates to CASSIDRGPYNEQFF.

The CDR3 region is CASSLLQGNQPQHF. The CDR3 bases are TGTGCCAGCAGCTTGCTGCAGGGGAATCAGCCCCAGCATTTT. The V and J genes are TRBV5-6 and TRBJ1-5, with D perhaps matching TRBD1 (6 bases). V was trimmed by 1 base and J by 4 bases, leaving 9 bases between them. CDR3 length equals 14 residues. The V gene's germline CDR1 is SGHDT and CDR2 YYEEEE.

The CDR3 sequence: CASSSGTDVTPLHF. Written as DNA, the CDR3 is TGTGCCAGCAGTTCGGGGACAGACGTAACACCCCTCCACTTT. This chain connects TRBV28 to TRBJ1-6, with 7 nucleotides matching TRBD1. The length of the CDR3 is 14 residues. Germline V CDR1 and CDR2: MDHEN, SYDVKM. V was pared by 4 bases and J by 11 bases, with 8 bases of the junction left unmatched.

The chain has TRBV10-1 and TRBJ2-3; 7 bases align to TRBD1. In germline, CDR1 is WNHNN, CDR2 SYGVQD (reference sequence). The CDR3 has 14 amino acids. Trimming took 6 bases from V and 3 from J; bases not matched to a gene: 6. CDR3 protein: CASSANRGTDTQYF. The CDR3 coding sequence is TGCGCCAGCAGCGCTAACAGGGGAACAGATACGCAGTATTTT.

V gene TRBV9 combines with J gene TRBJ2-3, with 7 bases matching TRBD2. The J segment lost 9 bases and the V segment lost 0 bases, leaving 10 bases of the junction unmatched. CDR3 size: 15 residues. Germline CDR1 and CDR2: SGDLS and YYNGEE. The CDR3 region is CASSVGGGLLKTQYF. The CDR3 region has the DNA TGTGCCAGCAGCGTAGGGGGGGGACTCCTCAAGACGCAGTATTTT.

This clone was seen only a few times. For the CDR3, the DNA is TGTGCCAGCAGCATCCTCGCAGGGTTCACTAATGAAAAACTGTTTTTT. It yields the protein CASSILAGFTNEKLFF. The chain has TRBV7-8 and TRBJ1-4, with D perhaps TRBD1 (5 bases). The germline V gene encodes CDR1 SGHVS and CDR2 FQNEAQ. The length of the CDR3 is 16 residues. The germline V and J ends were trimmed by 5 bases and 2 bases, with 15 bases remaining between them.

The chain carries TRBV6-2 or TRBV6-3 and TRBJ1-1, with TRBD1 as a possible D gene (5 bases). The germline V gene encodes CDR1 MNHEY and CDR2 SVGEGT. Trimming cost V 4 bases and J 8 bases, with 11 bases left between them. This CDR3 comprises 12 residues. CDR3 in DNA: TGTGCCAGCAGTTCTTTGACAGCCGAAGCTTTCTTT. It translates to CASSSLTAEAFF.

The chain carries TRBV11-2 and TRBJ1-4; D call uncertain. The CDR3 is made up of 11 amino acids. The germline CDR1 and CDR2 sequences are SGHAT and FQNNGV. Trimming pared 5 bases from V and 8 bases from J, leaving 6 bases between. The CDR3 sequence: CASSRGEKLFF. CDR3 DNA sequence: TGTGCCAGCAGCCGTGGGGAAAAACTGTTTTTT.

The CDR3 nucleotides are TGTGCCAGTAGTTTCATCAGGGGGAGAAGCAATCAGCCCCAGCATTTT. Its protein is CASSFIRGRSNQPQHF. The J gene is TRBJ1-5, the V gene TRBV19; the match to TRBD1 covers 7 bases. The CDR3 covers 16 residues. V shed 5 bases and J 1 base; nucleotides not matched to a gene: 8. Germline V gives CDR1 LNHDA, CDR2 SQIVND (reference sequence).

The V gene is TRBV6-5, the J gene TRBJ2-2; a weak D match, TRBD2 (5 bases). From germline, CDR1 is MNHEY and CDR2 SVGAGI. The CDR3 consists of 12 residues. V was trimmed by 6 bases and J by 6 bases, leaving 8 bases between them. The CDR3 sequence: CASRERAGELFF. CDR3 coding DNA: TGTGCCAGCAGAGAGAGGGCCGGGGAGCTGTTTTTT.

This chain uses TRBV10-3 with TRBJ1-3, with TRBD1 identical over 7 bases. V gave up 7 bases and J gave up 0 bases; unmatched junction bases: 6. This CDR3 spans 15 amino acids. CDR1 and CDR2 (germline): ENHRY, SYGVKD. CDR3 DNA sequence: TGTGCCATCAACCGGGACAGCTACTCTGGAAACACCATATATTTT. Residues: CAINRDSYSGNTIYF.

The rearrangement uses TRBV5-1 and TRBJ1-5, with D possibly matching TRBD1 (6 bases). The CDR3 totals 14 residues. From germline, CDR1 is SGHRS and CDR2 YFSETQ. V was shortened by 2 bases and J by 4 bases, with 10 bases between the two germline ends. As DNA, the CDR3 is TGCGCCAGCAGCTTCGGGACACAAAATCAGCCCCAGCATTTT. Translation: CASSFGTQNQPQHF.

This chain links TRBV28 with TRBJ1-2; the match to TRBD1 covers 9 bases. Germline assignment: CDR1 MDHEN and CDR2 SYDVKM. The junction had 15 bases not matched to a gene; V was cut back by 6 bases and J by 7 bases. There are 16 residues in the CDR3. CDR3 sequence: CASSSIKQGALFGYTF. The CDR3 region has the DNA TGTGCCAGCAGCTCTATAAAACAGGGGGCGCTTTTTGGCTACACCTTC.